This T cell receptor beta chain emerged from a study of T cells in Graves' hyperthyroidism and ophthalmopathy. The CDR3 sequence is 14 residues long. Germline CDR1 reads SQVTM; CDR2 reads ANQGSEA. The ends were cut back, 4 bases at V and 4 bases at J, with 16 bases in the middle. RNA transcripts gave rise to amplified TCR beta CDR3 regions. In the first-round RT-PCR of the TCR CDR3, the HTBI primer set was used. TCRdb analysed the multiplex PCR reads with MiXCR anew, one entry per CDR3 protein. The data show 530,000 or so distinct CDR3 sequences, around 22% seen once. The clonotype originates from a woman in her thirties with Graves' ophthalmopathy. The V call is TRBV29-1, the J call TRBJ1-2, with D uncertain. Input material: blood. The CDR3 is CSVARRISGYGYTF. The CDR3 DNA follows: TGCAGCGTTGCTAGGAGGATTTCGGGCTATGGCTACACCTTC.